This record looks at one T cell receptor (beta chain) sequence and its context. Its antigen is still unknown. Per-nucleotide qualities are absent, and no much larger clonotype sits a single base away. The data belong to a study of cytotoxic CD8 clonotypes in ibrutinib-treated CLL (dated by TCRdb to the early 2020s). Regarding the study in general: The cohort had 11 relapsed/refractory and 15 treatment-naive patients; 17 were IGHV unmutated. Patients were still on ibrutinib when every remission and progressive disease sample was collected. Cryopreserved peripheral blood mononuclear cells were collected at three points: before therapy, at response, and at either sustained remission or disease progression. Responses were partial in some 24 patients and complete in 2; after median about 63 months follow-up, approximately 15 stayed in remission and roughly twelve progressed. Of the 80 to 95 participants in the trial, about two dozen had longitudinal samples available. On average, each sample had 255,043 productive templates and approximately 89,000 productive rearrangements. Response samples were obtained after a median of around 11 months of treatment, with a range of roughly 6 to 40 months.

General conclusions and limits of the study: Baseline clonality exceeded that of age-matched healthy donors and correlated strongly with circulating CD8+ T-cell counts. An increase in clonality was observed at ibrutinib response, with clonality remaining stable during sustained remission and falling back toward baseline at progression. Public clonotypes were found to be uncommon and were observed to contract or remain stable during treatment; the increase in clonality was shown to reflect expansion of private clonotypes at ibrutinib response. Sustained-remission and progressing patients did not have matched sampling times, and lymph node repertoires were not examined.

From cysteine to phenylalanine, the CDR3 is 14 amino acids long. The retained sequence is limited to the CDR3, 42 bases, with the frame set at the first base. For CDR1 and CDR2, the germline V gene lists MGHDK and SYGVNS. Trimming accounts for 3 bases at V and 9 bases at J, while the number of junction bases matched to no gene is 7. For TCR beta library preparation, around 2.2 micrograms of genomic DNA was extracted from cryopreserved PBMCs. Longitudinal blood samples from CLL patients receiving ibrutinib monotherapy were subjected to high-throughput TCR beta sequencing. The patients took part in an open-label, single-center phase 2 trial of ibrutinib monotherapy. The goal of deep resolution MiSeq sequencing was a depth between 1 in 1 million and 1 in 200,000 T cells, and coverage averaged 10x per clonotype. TCR beta libraries were generated with the immunoSEQ hsTCRB Kit. In the source study's methods: Data were analyzed with ImmunoSEQ Data Assistant and ImmunoSEQ Analyzer, with V, D and J genes assigned per IMGT definitions. Clonality was computed as one minus normalized Shannon entropy of productive rearrangement frequencies, ranging from 0 to 1. Only overrepresented clonotypes making up at least 0.05% of the repertoire of each patient were included in the public clonotype analysis. Repertoires from around 13 age-matched healthy donors in immuneACCESS were used as clonality controls. TCRdb carries this immuneACCESS record with in-frame sequences only. Its versions omit some clonotypes, under half of them owing to an unresolved V gene in the studies checked, with the rest unexplained. From that table come the V and J calls and clone size; the DNA was used to work out D and trimming. This sample lists approximately 350,000 clones; about 64% were detected once. Of the sample, around 6.6% is held by the ten largest clones.

The TCR comes from a human donor with chronic lymphocytic leukemia. The sequence links TRBV25-1 to TRBJ2-1; 8 middle bases align to TRBD2. The sample here was PBMCs, taken after 36 months of ibrutinib treatment. CDR3 loop: CASSDSSGSSEQFF. At the DNA level, the sequence is TGTGCCAGCAGTGATAGCAGCGGGAGCAGTGAGCAGTTCTTC.